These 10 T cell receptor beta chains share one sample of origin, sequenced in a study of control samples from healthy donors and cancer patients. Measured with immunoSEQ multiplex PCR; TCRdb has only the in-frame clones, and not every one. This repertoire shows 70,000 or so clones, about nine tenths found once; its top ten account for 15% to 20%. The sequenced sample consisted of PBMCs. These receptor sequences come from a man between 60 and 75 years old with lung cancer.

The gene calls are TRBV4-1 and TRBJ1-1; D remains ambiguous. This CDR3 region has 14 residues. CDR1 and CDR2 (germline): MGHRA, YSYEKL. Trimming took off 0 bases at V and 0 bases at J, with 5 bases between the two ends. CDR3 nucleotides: TGCGCCAGCAGCCAAGAGAACTTGAACACTGAAGCTTTCTTT. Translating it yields CASSQENLNTEAFF.

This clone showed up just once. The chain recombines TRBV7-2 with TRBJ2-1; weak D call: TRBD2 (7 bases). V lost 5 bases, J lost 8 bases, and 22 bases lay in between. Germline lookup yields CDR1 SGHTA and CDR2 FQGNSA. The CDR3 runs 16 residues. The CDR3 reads CASSAGAGVTSYEQFF. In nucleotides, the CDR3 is TGTGCCAGCAGCGCGGGGGCGGGGGTGACTAGCTATGAGCAGTTCTTC.

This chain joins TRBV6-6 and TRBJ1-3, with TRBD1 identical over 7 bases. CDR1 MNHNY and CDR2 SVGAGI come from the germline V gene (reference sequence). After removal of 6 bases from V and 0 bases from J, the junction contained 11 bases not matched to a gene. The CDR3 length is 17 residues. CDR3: CASRRLDRDLSGNTIYF. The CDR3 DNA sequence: TGTGCCAGCAGGCGACTCGACAGGGACCTCTCTGGAAACACCATATATTTT.

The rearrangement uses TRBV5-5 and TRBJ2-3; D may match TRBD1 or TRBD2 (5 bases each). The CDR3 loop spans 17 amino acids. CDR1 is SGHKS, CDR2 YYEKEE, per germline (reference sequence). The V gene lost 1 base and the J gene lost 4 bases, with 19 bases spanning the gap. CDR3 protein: CASSLRGGQRDADTQYF. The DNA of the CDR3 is TGTGCCAGCAGCTTGAGGGGCGGCCAGAGGGACGCAGATACGCAGTATTTT.

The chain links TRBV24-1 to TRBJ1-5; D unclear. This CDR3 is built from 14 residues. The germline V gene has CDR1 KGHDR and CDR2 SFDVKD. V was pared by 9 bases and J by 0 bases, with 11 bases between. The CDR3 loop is CATSHFSSNQPQHF. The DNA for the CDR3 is TGTGCCACCTCCCATTTCAGTAGCAATCAGCCCCAGCATTTT.

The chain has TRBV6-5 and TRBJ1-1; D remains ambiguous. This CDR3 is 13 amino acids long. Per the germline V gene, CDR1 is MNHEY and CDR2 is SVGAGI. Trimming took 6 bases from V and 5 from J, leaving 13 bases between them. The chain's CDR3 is CASRNTGETEAFF. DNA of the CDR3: TGTGCCAGCAGGAATACTGGGGAAACTGAAGCTTTCTTT.

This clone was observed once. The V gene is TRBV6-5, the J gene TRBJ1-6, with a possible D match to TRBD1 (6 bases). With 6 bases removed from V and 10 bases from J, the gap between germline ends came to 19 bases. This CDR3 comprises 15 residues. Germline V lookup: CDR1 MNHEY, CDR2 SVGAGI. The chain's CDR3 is CASRGPGQIGSPLHF. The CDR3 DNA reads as TGTGCCAGCAGGGGACCTGGACAGATAGGGTCACCCCTCCACTTT.

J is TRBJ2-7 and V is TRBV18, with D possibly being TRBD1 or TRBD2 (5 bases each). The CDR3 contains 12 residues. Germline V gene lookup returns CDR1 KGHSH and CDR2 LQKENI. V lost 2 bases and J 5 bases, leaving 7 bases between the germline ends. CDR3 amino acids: CASSPGTNEQYV. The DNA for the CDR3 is TGTGCCAGCTCACCAGGGACGAACGAGCAGTACGTC.

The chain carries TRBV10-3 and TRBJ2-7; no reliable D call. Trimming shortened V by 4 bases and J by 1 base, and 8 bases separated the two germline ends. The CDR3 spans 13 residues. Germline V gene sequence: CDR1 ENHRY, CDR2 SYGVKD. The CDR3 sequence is CAISVSPSYEQYV. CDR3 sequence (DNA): TGTGCCATCAGTGTATCCCCATCCTACGAGCAGTACGTC.

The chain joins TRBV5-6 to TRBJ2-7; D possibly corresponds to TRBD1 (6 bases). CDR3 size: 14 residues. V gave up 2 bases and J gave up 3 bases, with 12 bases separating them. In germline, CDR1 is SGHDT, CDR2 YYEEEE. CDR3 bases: TGTGCCAGCAGCTTTCCGACAGGCCGCTACGAGCAGTACGTC. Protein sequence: CASSFPTGRYEQYV.